This TCR beta chain was found in a study of cytomegalovirus exposure and HLA in healthy donors. The table lists this clone with a count of one. Researchers ran the PCR with 60 Vbeta and 13 Jbeta primers. The method was immunoSEQ multiplex PCR; TCRdb's version includes in-frame clones alone and lacks a portion of them. This sample yields more than 100,000 clones, of which under 85% are seen a single time; roughly 4% belongs to the top ten. Each donor's status was that of a healthy bone marrow donor. After removal of 1 base from V and 9 bases from J, the junction contained 9 bases not matched to a gene. The CDR3 covers 16 residues. Germline CDR1 is MNHNS and CDR2 is SASEGT.

Sequenced: PBMCs. The receptor was isolated from a man aged 50 or older in good health and CMV-seropositive. The chain is built from TRBV6-1 and TRBJ2-1, with 10 bases that match TRBD2. The CDR3 nucleotides read TGTGCCAGCAGTGAAGAGGTTAGCGGGAGGCAGCCTGAGCAGTTCTTC. Protein product: CASSEEVSGRQPEQFF.